One and the same sample provided the 31 T cell receptor beta chains below, sequenced in a study of blood T cell repertoires in COVID-19. Clones were read by immunoSEQ multiplex PCR, and TCRdb kept only the in-frame ones, dropping some. The profile covers 150,000 to 200,000 clones, with just under 85% appearing a single time and around 0.93% taken by the ten largest. What was sequenced was peripheral blood. The receptor set was obtained from a man in his 60s with COVID-19, enrolled during active disease.

The table lists this clone with a few counts. The chain links TRBV7-8 to TRBJ1-2; possible D gene TRBD1, 5 bases. V dropped 4 bases and J dropped 8 bases, with 20 bases sitting between them. This CDR3 comprises 15 residues. Germline loops: CDR1 SGHVS, CDR2 FQNEAQ. The CDR3 is CASSSTRGEEGGYTF. The CDR3 DNA follows: TGTGCCAGCAGCTCGACGCGGGGCGAGGAAGGGGGCTACACCTTC.

This clone was observed a handful of times. This chain joins TRBV9 and TRBJ1-6, with D hard to call. In germline, CDR1 is SGDLS, CDR2 YYNGEE. There are 14 residues in the CDR3. Deletions cut 4 bases from V and 5 bases from J, with 10 bases between. CDR3 coding DNA: TGTGCCAGCAGCCAAACAGCAAATAATTCACCCCTCCACTTT. Its protein product is CASSQTANNSPLHF.

This clone occurred a few times. The chain has TRBV7-8 and TRBJ2-7; the D gene is possibly TRBD1 (6 bases). Trimming took off 3 bases at V and 2 bases at J, with 11 bases between the two ends. Germline V lookup: CDR1 SGHVS, CDR2 FQNEAQ. The CDR3 spans 14 residues. The CDR3 sequence: CASSFKGGPYEQYF. CDR3 bases: TGTGCCAGCAGCTTTAAAGGGGGACCCTACGAGCAGTACTTC.

The chain joins TRBV9 to TRBJ2-5; a weak D match, TRBD2 (6 bases). Trimming removed 0 bases at V and 2 bases at J, with 11 bases between. The length of the CDR3 is 15 residues. Germline lookup yields CDR1 SGDLS and CDR2 YYNGEE. As DNA, the CDR3 is TGTGCCAGCAGCGTAGGGGGACTGGAACAAGAGACCCAGTACTTC. Its translation: CASSVGGLEQETQYF.

The rearrangement links TRBV20-1 to TRBJ2-7; 10 bases fit TRBD2. Germline V gene data show CDR1 as DFQATT and CDR2 as SNEGSKA (reference sequence). The CDR3 length is 16 residues. Trimming removed 3 bases from V and 3 bases from J; junction bases left unmatched: 11. CDR3 loop: CSASSSGSLDHYEQYF. The CDR3 bases are TGCAGTGCTAGTTCTAGCGGGAGCCTCGATCACTACGAGCAGTACTTC.

The CDR3 region has the DNA TGCGCCAGCAGCGCAAGTGGGGCAGTCGATGAAAAACTGTTTTTT. Translating gives CASSASGAVDEKLFF. The V and J genes are TRBV5-1 and TRBJ1-4; tentatively, D is TRBD1 (5 bases). Trimming took off 4 bases at V and 6 bases at J, with 16 bases between the two ends. The V gene's germline CDR1 is SGHRS and CDR2 YFSETQ. This CDR3 is built from 15 residues.

A few counts support this clone. The rearrangement links TRBV13 to TRBJ2-2; 7 bases map to TRBD1. Germline values: CDR1 PRHDT, CDR2 FYEKMQ (reference sequence). The CDR3 is 14 amino acids. Germline trimming cut 3 bases from V and 6 bases from J; bases unmatched to any gene: 4. CDR3 DNA: TGTGCCAGCAGCTTCACAGGGGTGGCCGGGGAGCTGTTTTTT. It translates to CASSFTGVAGELFF.

V and J are TRBV2 and TRBJ1-1; D ambiguous. V dropped 5 bases and J dropped 2 bases, with 9 bases sitting between them. This CDR3 region has 13 residues. The germline CDR1 and CDR2 sequences are SNHLY and FYNNEI. The CDR3 reads CASSTDYNTEAFF. CDR3 in DNA: TGTGCCAGCAGTACAGATTACAACACTGAAGCTTTCTTT.

The chain is built from TRBV21-1 and TRBJ2-7; the table's D gene call, TRBD1, was not cross checked with the DNA. TRBV21-1 represents a pseudogene. The CDR3 totals 14 residues. CDR3 in amino acids: CASSHRQGPYEQYF. The CDR3, as DNA: TGTGCCAGCAGCCACCGACAGGGTCCCTACGAGCAGTACTTC.

V is TRBV19 and J is TRBJ1-4; maybe TRBD1 (6 bases). Germline CDR1 reads LNHDA; CDR2 reads SQIVND (reference sequence). The CDR3 length is 15 residues. Between the trimmed V and J ends, which lost 6 bases and 2 bases, there was a span of 13 bases. In DNA, the CDR3 is TGTGCCAGTAGCTTGAACAGGGCCACTAATGAAAAACTGTTTTTT. Its protein is CASSLNRATNEKLFF.

This clone occurred a few times. The genes are TRBV7-2 and TRBJ1-1; the D gene is possibly TRBD1 (6 bases). The CDR3 runs to 13 residues. V lost 5 bases to trimming and J lost 3 bases, with 10 bases between them. Germline loops: CDR1 SGHTA, CDR2 FQGNSA. For the CDR3, the DNA is TGTGCCAGCAGCGGGGGGGGGCACACTGAAGCTTTCTTT. This gives the protein CASSGGGHTEAFF.

V is TRBV19 and J is TRBJ2-3; 8 bases align to TRBD2. The CDR3 runs to 14 residues. Germline loops: CDR1 LNHDA, CDR2 SQIVND (reference sequence). Trimming cost V 9 bases and J 1 base; bases outside gene matches: 6. CDR3 sequence: CASASGGRTDTQYF. CDR3 sequence (DNA): TGTGCCAGCGCCTCGGGGGGGCGCACAGATACGCAGTATTTT.

The gene calls are TRBV9 and TRBJ2-2, with TRBD1 identical over 7 bases. CDR1 and CDR2 from the germline V gene are SGDLS and YYNGEE. The CDR3 has 14 amino acids. V dropped 3 bases and J dropped 4; count of bases not matched to a gene: 3. The CDR3 region is CASSAGQSTGELFF. In nucleotides, the CDR3 is TGTGCCAGCAGCGCGGGACAGAGCACCGGGGAGCTGTTTTTT.

V and J are TRBV7-6 and TRBJ1-3; 9 bases agree with TRBD1. CDR1 and CDR2 from the germline V gene are SGHVS and FNYEAQ. The CDR3 loop spans 15 amino acids. Unmatched junction bases numbered 5, after V lost 5 bases and J lost 3 bases. CDR3 DNA sequence: TGTGCCAGCAGCCTACAGGGGGCAAGTGGAAACACCATATATTTT. Amino acids: CASSLQGASGNTIYF.

This chain joins TRBV9 and TRBJ2-1; TRBD1 agrees at 7 bases. The germline V gene has CDR1 SGDLS and CDR2 YYNGEE. This CDR3 is 13 amino acids long. The V gene end was trimmed by 7 bases and the J gene end by 3 bases; junction bases not matched to a gene: 4. CDR3 in amino acids: CASQGTDYNEQFF. CDR3 sequence (DNA): TGTGCCAGCCAAGGGACAGACTACAATGAGCAGTTCTTC.

The chain joins TRBV5-8 to TRBJ2-1; a possible D gene is TRBD2 (6 bases). The CDR3 runs 16 residues. The germline V gene encodes CDR1 SGHTS and CDR2 YDEGEE. Trimming pared 1 base from V and 4 bases from J, leaving 15 bases between. The CDR3 DNA is TGTGCCAGCAGCTTGACTGGCAAGCGGGTTTACAATGAGCAGTTCTTC. This codes for CASSLTGKRVYNEQFF.

This chain connects TRBV18 to TRBJ1-1; unclear D gene. V lost 0 bases and J lost 6, with 17 bases in between. Per germline, CDR1 KGHSH and CDR2 LQKENI. The CDR3 is 16 residues long. The CDR3 nucleotides are TGTGCCAGCTCACCACCGCGGCCGTCGGGGTCTTCTGAAGCTTTCTTT. It specifies CASSPPRPSGSSEAFF. The whole variable domain, filled in from reference TRBV18 and TRBJ1-1, reads NAGVMQNPRHLVRRRGQEARLRCSPMKGHSHVYWYRQLPEEGLKFMVYLQKENIIDESGMPKERFSAEFPKEGPSILRIQQVVRGDSAAYFCASSPPRPSGSSEAFFGQGTRLTVV.

This clone was picked up one time. This chain links TRBV5-4 with TRBJ2-2, with D maybe TRBD2 (5 bases). The V end lost 7 bases, the J end lost 2 bases, and 12 bases lay between the germline ends. CDR3 length equals 14 residues. Germline lookup yields CDR1 SGHNT and CDR2 YYREEE (reference sequence). CDR3 protein: CASGGSVNTGELFF. CDR3 DNA: TGTGCCAGCGGAGGTAGCGTAAACACCGGGGAGCTGTTTTTT.

The chain couples TRBV19 to TRBJ1-4; D possibly corresponds to TRBD1 (5 bases). Germline V gives CDR1 LNHDA, CDR2 SQIVND (reference sequence). The V end was cut by 5 bases, the J end by 7 bases, with 17 bases between. The CDR3 covers 15 residues. The CDR3 nucleotides read TGTGCCAGTAGTCCACCCTCAACCGGGGGTGAAAAACTGTTTTTT. Protein sequence: CASSPPSTGGEKLFF.

This rearrangement joins TRBV6-6 to TRBJ1-1; D unclear. V was pared by 2 bases and J by 6 bases, with 13 bases between. The CDR3 extends over 14 amino acids. Germline-derived CDR1 and CDR2 are MNHNY and SVGAGI (reference sequence). CDR3: CASSYEGFLAEAFF. As DNA, the CDR3 is TGTGCCAGCAGTTACGAGGGCTTCTTGGCTGAAGCTTTCTTT.

The rearrangement links TRBV7-3 to TRBJ2-7; TRBD1 aligns across 9 bases. The CDR3 totals 14 residues. Trimming took 2 bases from V and 4 from J; bases not matched to a gene: 3. CDR1 is SGHTA and CDR2 is FQGTGA in the germline V gene. The CDR3 region has the DNA TGTGCCAGCAGCTTAGGGACAGGGATGTACGAGCAGTACTTC. Translated: CASSLGTGMYEQYF.

The V gene is TRBV14, the J gene TRBJ1-1; D gene unclear. The germline gives CDR1 SGHDN, CDR2 FVKESK. The CDR3 extends over 12 amino acids. Trimming removed 4 bases from V and 0 bases from J, with 3 bases in between. CDR3 nucleotides: TGTGCCAGCAGCCCTCTGAACACTGAAGCTTTCTTT. Residues: CASSPLNTEAFF.

V is TRBV28 and J is TRBJ1-1; maybe TRBD1 (5 bases). Trimming removed 4 bases from V and 0 bases from J, with 12 bases in between. Germline lookup yields CDR1 MDHEN and CDR2 SYDVKM. The CDR3 consists of 15 residues. The CDR3 region has the DNA TGTGCCAGCAGTTCCTTCCAGGGAATGAACACTGAAGCTTTCTTT. This translates into CASSSFQGMNTEAFF.

The chain couples TRBV7-2 to TRBJ1-4, with D unclear. Germline loops: CDR1 SGHTA, CDR2 FQGNSA. V lost 5 bases, J lost 0 bases, and 10 bases lay in between. The CDR3 sequence is 15 residues long. CDR3 loop: CASSPQMATNEKLFF. The CDR3 DNA follows: TGTGCCAGCAGCCCCCAGATGGCAACTAATGAAAAACTGTTTTTT.

The gene calls are TRBV19 and TRBJ1-5; D call uncertain. Germline CDR1 LNHDA, CDR2 SQIVND (reference sequence). V gave up 5 bases and J gave up 7 bases, with 12 bases separating them. The CDR3 loop spans 13 amino acids. CDR3 in amino acids: CASSFQIRQPQHF. In DNA, the CDR3 is TGTGCCAGTAGTTTTCAAATTCGGCAGCCCCAGCATTTT.

J is TRBJ2-5 and V is TRBV5-1; perhaps TRBD2 as D (5 bases). V gave up 4 bases and J gave up 4 bases, with 17 bases separating them. Per the germline V gene, CDR1 is SGHRS and CDR2 is YFSETQ. CDR3 size: 15 residues. This chain's CDR3 is CASSARGLARETQYF. For the CDR3, the DNA is TGCGCCAGCAGCGCCAGAGGGCTAGCCCGAGAGACCCAGTACTTC.

The V and J genes are TRBV3-1 (or the pseudogene TRBV3-2) and TRBJ1-5, with D hard to call. V was pared by 9 bases and J by 9 bases, with 12 bases between. Germline V gene lookup returns CDR1 LGHDT and CDR2 YNNKEL (reference sequence). The CDR3 totals 11 residues. CDR3 bases: TGTGCCAGACGAAGACTCAGGCCCCAGCATTTT. It encodes CARRRLRPQHF.

This clone was observed once. This chain joins TRBV29-1 and TRBJ1-2; a weak D match, TRBD1 (5 bases). CDR3 length: 12 residues. Germline loops: CDR1 SQVTM, CDR2 ANQGSEA. V was shortened by 3 bases and J by 2 bases, with 7 bases between the two germline ends. CDR3 amino acids: CSVENRNYGYTF. CDR3 bases: TGCAGCGTTGAGAACAGGAACTATGGCTACACCTTC. Variable domain in full (rest from reference TRBV29-1 and TRBJ1-2): SAVISQKPSRDICQRGTSLTIQCQVDSQVTMMFWYRQQPGQSLTLIATANQGSEATYESGFVIDKFPISRPNLTFSTLTVSNMSPEDSSIYLCSVENRNYGYTFGSGTRLTVV.

The chain uses TRBV6-5 and TRBJ1-5; the D gene is possibly TRBD1 (5 bases). The CDR3 is 13 amino acids. CDR1 MNHEY and CDR2 SVGAGI come from the germline V gene. Trimming removed 2 bases at V and 3 bases at J, with 5 bases between. The CDR3 loop reads CASSYGANQPQHF. The CDR3 coding sequence is TGTGCCAGCAGTTACGGGGCCAATCAGCCCCAGCATTTT.

This chain joins TRBV28 and TRBJ2-7; no clear D gene. This CDR3 is built from 13 residues. V shed 7 bases and J shed 1 base, with 11 bases lying between them. From germline, CDR1 is MDHEN and CDR2 SYDVKM. CDR3 amino acids: CASTVDKSYEQYF. DNA of the CDR3: TGTGCCAGCACTGTAGACAAGTCCTACGAGCAGTACTTC.

The genes are TRBV19 and TRBJ1-3; possibly TRBD1 for D (6 bases). Trimming removed 4 bases at V and 3 bases at J, with 10 bases between. CDR1 is LNHDA and CDR2 is SQIVND in the germline V gene (reference sequence). The CDR3 loop spans 14 amino acids. For the CDR3, the DNA is TGTGCCAGTAGTACGACAGGCCTTGGAAACACCATATATTTT. Translating gives CASSTTGLGNTIYF.